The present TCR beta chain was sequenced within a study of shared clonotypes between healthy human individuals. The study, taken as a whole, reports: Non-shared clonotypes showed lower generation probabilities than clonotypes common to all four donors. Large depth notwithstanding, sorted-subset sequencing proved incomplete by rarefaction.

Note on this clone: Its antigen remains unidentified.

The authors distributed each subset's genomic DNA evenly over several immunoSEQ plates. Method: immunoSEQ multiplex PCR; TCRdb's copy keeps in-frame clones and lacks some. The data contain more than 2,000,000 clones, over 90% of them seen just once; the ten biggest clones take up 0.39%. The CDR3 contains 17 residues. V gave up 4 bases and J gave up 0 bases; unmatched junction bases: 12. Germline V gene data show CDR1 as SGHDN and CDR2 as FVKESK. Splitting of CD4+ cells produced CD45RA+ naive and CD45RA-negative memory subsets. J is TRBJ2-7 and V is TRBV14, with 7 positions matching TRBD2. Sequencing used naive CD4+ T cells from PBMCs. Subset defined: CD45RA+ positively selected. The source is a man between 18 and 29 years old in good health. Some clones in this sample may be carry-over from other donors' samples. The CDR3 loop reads CASSPPLRAGLSYEQYF. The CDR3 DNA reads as TGTGCCAGCAGCCCGCCGTTGCGAGCGGGACTCTCCTACGAGCAGTACTTC.